This T cell receptor (beta chain) was documented in a study of blood T cell repertoires in COVID-19. Study in general: Some COVID-19 samples were acute and others convalescent; all came from the United States, Italy and Spain. From T cells, B-cell-depleted T cells, or PBMCs came the material, which was cDNA or gDNA.

In the original processing: Reference gene primer amplification gave estimated nucleated cell counts. Some clones are missing from TCRdb's copy, which holds only in-frame ones; the method was immunoSEQ multiplex PCR. Clone size and the V and J calls come from that table; the DNA yielded D and trimming. The repertoire holds some 65,000 clones, with roughly 90% as singletons. The V gene's germline CDR1 is MNHEY and CDR2 SVGAGI. There are 15 residues in the CDR3. J lost 9 bases, V lost 10 bases, and 15 bases had no gene match. V and J are TRBV6-5 and TRBJ2-1; 10 nucleotides line up with TRBD1. Sequencing input: peripheral blood. This TCR was sampled from a man in his 60s with acute or convalescent COVID-19. CDR3 sequence: CATRTGGRVFAEQFF. The DNA of the CDR3 is TGTGCCACCAGGACAGGGGGTAGGGTTTTCGCTGAGCAGTTCTTC.